Listed below are T cell receptor beta chains from one sample, sequenced in a study of blood T cell repertoires in COVID-19. Sequencing was performed with immunoSEQ multiplex PCR; in TCRdb, only in-frame clones are kept and a portion is missing. The sample carries around 140,000 clones, 84% recorded once. What was sequenced was PBMCs or T cells enriched from blood (not recorded which). Receptors originate from a woman aged 50 to 60 with acute COVID-19. Both conserved end residues are part of each CDR3. The order of the fields is V gene, D gene, clone size, J gene, CDR3 protein, CDR3 DNA. The D gene is left open where the match is weak. Size values are once, few and many counts, or a class for expanded clones, and some rows have none.

>TRBV7-2|NA|NA|TRBJ2-4
CASSPIRLVKNIQYF
TGTGCCAGCAGCCCCATTCGGTTGGTCAAAAACATTCAGTACTTC
>TRBV7-9|NA|NA|TRBJ2-7
CASSLQGRSYEQYF
TGTGCCAGCAGCTTGCAGGGCCGCTCCTACGAGCAGTACTTC
>TRBV19|TRBD1|NA|TRBJ2-7
CASSADRGFAYEQYF
TGTGCCAGTAGCGCCGACAGGGGGTTTGCCTACGAGCAGTACTTC
>TRBV4-1|NA|NA|TRBJ1-2
CASSRYRDDYGYTF
TGCGCCAGCAGCCGATACAGGGACGACTATGGCTACACCTTC
>TRBV19|TRBD2|NA|TRBJ2-2
CASSIGGSPGELFF
TGTGCCAGTAGTATCGGCGGGAGCCCCGGGGAGCTGTTTTTT
>TRBV5-1|NA|once|TRBJ1-4
CASSSGMTNEKLFF
TGCGCCAGCAGCTCCGGGATGACTAATGAAAAACTGTTTTTT
>TRBV6-5|TRBD1|NA|TRBJ1-5
CASRRDRNQPQHF
TGTGCCAGCAGGAGGGACAGGAATCAGCCCCAGCATTTT
>TRBV30|NA|NA|TRBJ2-1
CAWSFASYYNEQFF
TGTGCCTGGAGTTTTGCTAGCTACTACAATGAGCAGTTCTTC
>TRBV5-6|NA|NA|TRBJ1-2
CASSFGQKDPYGYTF
TGTGCCAGCAGCTTTGGACAGAAGGATCCCTATGGCTACACCTTC
>TRBV10-2|NA|NA|TRBJ2-1
CASSDQGYSYNEQFF
TGCGCCAGCAGTGATCAGGGGTACTCCTACAATGAGCAGTTCTTC
>TRBV3-1/TRBV3-2|NA|NA|TRBJ2-3
CASSQEKRRSTDTQYF
TGTGCCAGCAGCCAAGAAAAGCGGCGGTCTACAGATACGCAGTATTTT
>TRBV30|NA|NA|TRBJ2-7
CAWTLGSHEQYF
TGTGCCTGGACCCTAGGTTCCCACGAGCAGTACTTC
>TRBV3-1/TRBV3-2|NA|NA|TRBJ1-2
CASSQEGGGGYTF
TGTGCCAGCAGCCAAGAGGGCGGAGGAGGCTACACCTTC
>TRBV5-1|NA|NA|TRBJ2-3
CASSKGDWSTDTQYF
TGCGCCAGCAGCAAAGGGGATTGGAGCACAGATACGCAGTATTTT
>TRBV7-3|TRBD1|NA|TRBJ2-1
CASSIGQGAYNEQFF
TGTGCCAGCAGCATCGGACAGGGGGCGTATAATGAGCAGTTCTTC
>TRBV2|NA|medium-sized|TRBJ1-6
CASSEDNNSPLHF
TGTGCCAGCAGTGAGGACAATAATTCACCCCTCCACTTT
>TRBV5-1|TRBD2|NA|TRBJ2-1
CASGSSGYSYNEQFF
TGCGCCAGCGGTTCTAGCGGTTACTCCTACAATGAGCAGTTCTTC
>TRBV12-5|TRBD2|NA|TRBJ2-1
CASGALAGAGEQFF
TGTGCTAGTGGGGCACTAGCGGGAGCGGGGGAGCAGTTCTTC
>TRBV9|NA|NA|TRBJ1-2
CASSVDQGYGYTF
TGTGCCAGCAGCGTAGACCAGGGCTATGGCTACACCTTC
>TRBV24-1|NA|NA|TRBJ2-7
CATSDNGRVGEQYF
TGTGCCACCAGTGACAATGGCAGGGTGGGTGAGCAGTACTTC
>TRBV5-6|NA|once|TRBJ1-4
CASSLSGGTNEKLFF
TGTGCCAGCAGCTTGAGTGGGGGGACGAATGAAAAACTGTTTTTT
>TRBV29-1|NA|NA|TRBJ1-1
CSVDTGFTEAFF
TGCAGCGTTGACACGGGATTCACTGAAGCTTTCTTT
>TRBV28|NA|NA|TRBJ2-2
CASSGELGTGELFF
TGTGCCAGCAGTGGGGAGTTGGGCACCGGGGAGCTGTTTTTT
>TRBV5-4|NA|NA|TRBJ2-1
CASSFGYNEQFF
TGTGCCAGCAGTTTCGGGTACAATGAGCAGTTCTTC
>TRBV4-3|TRBD2|few|TRBJ2-5
CASSQGLAGFQETQYF
TGCGCCAGCAGCCAAGGACTAGCGGGTTTCCAAGAGACCCAGTACTTC
>TRBV18|NA|once|TRBJ2-7
CASSPTGMVYEQYF
TGTGCCAGCTCACCAACAGGGATGGTATACGAGCAGTACTTC
>TRBV5-1|NA|NA|TRBJ2-2
CASSLVGQLTGELFF
TGCGCCAGCAGCTTGGTTGGACAGCTCACCGGGGAGCTGTTTTTT
>TRBV6-2/TRBV6-3|NA|NA|TRBJ2-5
CASSRLGSETQYF
TGTGCCAGCAGTCGACTCGGCTCGGAGACCCAGTACTTC
>TRBV7-6|TRBD2|few|TRBJ2-7
CASSLGSSGSSTYEQYF
TGTGCCAGCAGCTTAGGTTCTAGCGGGAGTTCTACCTACGAGCAGTACTTC
>TRBV18|NA|NA|TRBJ2-3
CASSPLRGSTDTQYF
TGTGCCAGCTCACCCCTAAGGGGGAGTACAGATACGCAGTATTTT
>TRBV18|TRBD1|NA|TRBJ2-7
CASSLTWGQGANEQYF
TGTGCCAGCTCCCTAACATGGGGACAGGGGGCCAACGAGCAGTACTTC
>TRBV12-3/TRBV12-4|NA|NA|TRBJ2-3
CASSFQSDTQYF
TGTGCCAGCAGTTTCCAGTCAGATACGCAGTATTTT
>TRBV30|NA|NA|TRBJ2-5
CASDRGRGNLVETQYF
TGTGCCTCTGACCGAGGACGGGGAAACCTGGTAGAGACCCAGTACTTC
>TRBV30|TRBD2|many|TRBJ2-7
CAWTSGGYEQYF
TGTGCCTGGACTAGCGGGGGCTACGAGCAGTACTTC
>TRBV11-3|TRBD1|NA|TRBJ1-2
CASSSTGTGTGYTF
TGTGCCAGCAGCTCCACCGGGACAGGGACTGGCTACACCTTC
>TRBV6-5|NA|NA|TRBJ1-6
CASSPWGGRSPLHF
TGTGCCAGCAGTCCCTGGGGGGGTCGGTCACCCCTCCACTTT
>TRBV18|NA|NA|TRBJ1-6
CASTPEAAGTSPLHF
TGTGCCAGCACCCCCGAGGCTGCGGGGACCTCACCCCTCCACTTT
>TRBV7-8|NA|once|TRBJ1-1
CASSLISGNMNTEAFF
TGTGCCAGCAGCTTAATATCAGGCAACATGAACACTGAAGCTTTCTTT
>TRBV27|NA|NA|TRBJ1-1
CASWTELGTEAFF
TGTGCCAGCTGGACAGAGTTGGGCACTGAAGCTTTCTTT